This TCR beta chain derives from a study of regulatory T cells in long-lasting Graves disease. Study-wide background: Patients newly diagnosed with Graves' had been on antithyroid drugs for under 3 months.

Study outcomes and limitations: Less diverse TCR repertoires were seen in persistent Graves' patients than in newly diagnosed ones.

Through Arm-PCR of CDR3 regions and iRepertoire HTBI primers, TCR beta libraries were built. TCRdb fed the multiplex PCR reads into MiXCR, producing one record per CDR3 protein. The table lists roughly 350,000 distinct CDR3 sequences, about 16% of them singletons. Notes on this clonotype: Antigen specificity is unknown.

Trimming pared 1 base from V and 4 bases from J, leaving 16 bases between. Germline V gene data show CDR1 as DFQATT and CDR2 as SNEGSKA (reference sequence). CDR3 length: 15 amino acids. Stated time point: newly diagnosed GD, antithyroid drugs for less than 3 months. Researchers made the TCR library from RNA that was extracted from PBMCs. These same records also appear under a second study, on T cells in Graves' hyperthyroidism and ophthalmopathy. That work states: Among clonotypes expanded in thyroid above 0.001, most were also found in blood.

V gene TRBV20-1 combines with J gene TRBJ1-2; D is unclear. The input for sequencing was peripheral blood mononuclear cells (PBMCs), taken at new diagnosis, from a patient treated with antithyroid drugs. The sequence was obtained from a woman between 18 and 29 years old with Graves disease. The DNA of the CDR3 is TGCAGTGCTAGAGCCCTCGATGCGGGGAGCTATGGCTACACCTTC. This sequence encodes CSARALDAGSYGYTF.